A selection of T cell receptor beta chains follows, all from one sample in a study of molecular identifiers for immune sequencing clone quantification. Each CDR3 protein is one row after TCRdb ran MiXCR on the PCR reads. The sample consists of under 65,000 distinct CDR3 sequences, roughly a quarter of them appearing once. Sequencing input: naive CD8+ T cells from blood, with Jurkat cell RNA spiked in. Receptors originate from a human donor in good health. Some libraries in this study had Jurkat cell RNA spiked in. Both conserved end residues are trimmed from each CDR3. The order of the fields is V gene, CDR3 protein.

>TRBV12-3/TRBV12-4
ASQGQGAGTEAF
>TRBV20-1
SARDIPWDQETQY
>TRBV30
AWSVSGPGELF
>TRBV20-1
SARKIQLGGEPQY
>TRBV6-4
ASSPLAGESAEQF
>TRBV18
ASSPGYDTQY
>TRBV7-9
ASSLLAGGPLETQY
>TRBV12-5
ASGLSGTERSLQF
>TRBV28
ASTRTGESNQPQH
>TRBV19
ASMGSSYNSRLH
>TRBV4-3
ASSQEWRGPILQETQY
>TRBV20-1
SAPSSKKREEETQY
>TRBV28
ASTPRGVGSVGELF
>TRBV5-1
ASSPWTGNTEAF
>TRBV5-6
ASSPGGYQPQH
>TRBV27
ASRVAGTDIYEQY
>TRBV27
ASGPLSRDRVQQPQH
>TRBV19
ASSIGRIYGYT
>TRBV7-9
ASSLVAANYGDT